One TCR beta chain is described in this entry. This entry is derived from a study of chemoradiotherapy in HPV16-positive cancers. Profiled with immunoSEQ multiplex PCR; TCRdb holds only in-frame clones, not every one. The sample lists more than 20,000 clones, roughly 92% occurring once. The V end lost 1 base, the J end lost 7 bases, and 14 bases lay between the germline ends. The CDR3 loop spans 15 amino acids. Germline V CDR1 and CDR2: LNHDA, SQIVND (reference sequence). Sample: blood, taken from a patient who underwent chemoradiotherapy. This chain links TRBV19 with TRBJ1-5; D might be TRBD1 (6 bases). This sequence was found in a human donor with HPV-associated anogenital cancer. The CDR3 nucleotides read TGTGCCAGTAGTATAGTTGGAGGGACATACCAGCCCCAGCATTTT. Translated, it gives CASSIVGGTYQPQHF.